This T cell receptor (beta chain) emerged from a study of CD4 T cells in relation to SARS-CoV-2 and coronaviruses. Study summary: ViraFEST: approximately 10-day antigen culture of PBMCs, then TCR beta CDR3 sequencing. No peptide or an HIV-1 Nef peptide pool served as negative control. The study, taken as a whole, reports: Each donor contributed either pre-pandemic or post-infection samples, not both.

Regarding this clone: Its antigen remains unknown.

Measured with immunoSEQ multiplex PCR; TCRdb has only the in-frame clones, and not every one. Of some 20,000 clones in the sample, more than 60% are singletons; the top ten hold about 14%. CD4+ T cells from unexposed donors were obtained before the COVID-19 pandemic (2011-2018). CD4+ T cells were isolated from the cells after 10 days of culture. Testing used SARS-CoV-2 S/N and four cold-coronavirus spikes on unexposed-donor CD4+ T cells, cells permitting. CDR1 and CDR2 from the germline V gene are LNHNV and YYDKDF (reference sequence). The CDR3 covers 15 residues. Unmatched junction bases numbered 7, after V lost 1 base and J lost 5 bases.

The origin of this receptor is a human donor in good health. Sequencing was carried out using CD4+ T cells from PBMCs, cultured in vitro. The genes are TRBV15 and TRBJ2-5; 7 positions match TRBD1. CDR3 loop: CATSRGRQGLETQYF. CDR3 in DNA: TGTGCCACCAGCAGAGGGAGACAGGGATTGGAGACCCAGTACTTC.